This T cell receptor (beta chain) was obtained from a study of blood T cell repertoires in COVID-19. About the study: Samples came from the United States, Italy and Spain, spanning acute and convalescent COVID-19. Sources were T cells, B-cell-depleted T cells, or PBMCs; the material itself was cDNA or gDNA.

In the source study's methods: The authors estimated nucleated cell counts from reference gene primer amplification. The table came from immunoSEQ multiplex PCR; TCRdb's copy has only in-frame clones and leaves some out. The DNA was the basis for D and trimming; V, J and clone size are from that table. In the table there are about 190,000 clones, about 85% of which are singletons. Germline V gene sequence: CDR1 MNHEY, CDR2 SVGAGI. The length of the CDR3 is 13 residues. Trimming cost V 4 bases and J 4 bases, with 8 bases left between them. The sample comprised peripheral blood. The TCR was taken from a woman aged 25-40 years with active or convalescent COVID-19. The V call is TRBV6-5, the J call TRBJ1-5; D remains ambiguous. Here the CDR3 reads CASSSRRNQPQHF. The CDR3 DNA reads as TGTGCCAGCAGTTCCAGGAGGAATCAGCCCCAGCATTTT.